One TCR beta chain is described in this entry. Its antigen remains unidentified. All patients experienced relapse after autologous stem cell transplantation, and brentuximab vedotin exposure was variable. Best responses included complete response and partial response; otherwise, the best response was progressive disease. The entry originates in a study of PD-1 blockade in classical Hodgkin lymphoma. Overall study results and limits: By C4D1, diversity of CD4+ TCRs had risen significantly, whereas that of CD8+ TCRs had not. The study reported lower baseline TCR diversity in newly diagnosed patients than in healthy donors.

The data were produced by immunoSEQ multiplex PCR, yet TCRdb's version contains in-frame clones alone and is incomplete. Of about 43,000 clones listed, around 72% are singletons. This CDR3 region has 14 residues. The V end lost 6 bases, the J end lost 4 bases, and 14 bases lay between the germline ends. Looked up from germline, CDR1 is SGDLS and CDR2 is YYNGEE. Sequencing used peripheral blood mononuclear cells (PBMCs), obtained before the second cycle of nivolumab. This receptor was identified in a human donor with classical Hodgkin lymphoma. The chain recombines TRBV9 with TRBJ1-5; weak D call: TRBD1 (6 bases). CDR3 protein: CASNPGAENQPQHF. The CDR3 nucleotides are TGTGCCAGCAACCCGGGGGCCGAGAATCAGCCCCAGCATTTT.